This TCR beta chain was retrieved from a study of cytomegalovirus exposure and HLA in healthy donors. As for the study in general: It was reported in a later analysis that the 120 validation repertoires used the same platform as the 666 first-cohort repertoires.

Profiling relied on immunoSEQ multiplex PCR, and the TCRdb table lists in-frame clones only, not all of them. Among a few hundred thousand clones listed, roughly 87% were seen once. This clone was observed a single time. Its antigen is undetermined. Study-wide results and caveats: Testing in vitro showed a few CMV-associated chains specific for CMV antigens.

V lost 1 base and J 3 bases, leaving 5 bases between the germline ends. CDR1 is SGHTA and CDR2 is FQGNSA in the germline V gene. The CDR3 length is 13 residues. This TCR derives from a young man in good health and CMV-seropositive. The V call is TRBV7-2, the J call TRBJ2-3, with D possibly TRBD2 on 5 matching bases. The sequenced sample was PBMCs. This CDR3 is CASSLERTDTQYF. DNA for the CDR3: TGTGCCAGCAGCTTAGAGCGGACAGATACGCAGTATTTT.